These T cell receptor beta chains were read from a single sample in a study of metastatic and nonmetastatic thyroid tumors. TCRdb re-clonotyped the PCR reads via MiXCR. The repertoire holds about 40,000 clones, over 10% seen once, with 20% to 25% in the top ten. The sample comprised blood. Every receptor here comes from a female donor with papillary thyroid cancer or a benign thyroid nodule (not recorded which). Some clones in this sample may be carry-over from other donors' samples. The CDR3 runs from the conserved cysteine through the conserved F or W. The D gene is left open where the match is weak. Only part of the rows carry a size: once, few, many, or a class if the clone is expanded.

d_gene	v_gene	j_gene	abundance	CDR3aa	CDR3nt
TRBD2	TRBV11-2	TRBJ2-7	many	CASSGTSGSSYEQYF	TGTGCCAGCAGCGGAACTAGCGGGAGCTCCTACGAGCAGTACTTC
.	TRBV6-1	TRBJ2-4	many	CASRALWDTKNIQYF	TGTGCCAGCAGGGCGTTGTGGGACACGAAAAACATTCAGTACTTC
.	TRBV7-2	TRBJ1-1	many	CASSLVPGTEAFF	TGTGCCAGCAGCTTAGTTCCAGGGACTGAAGCTTTCTTT
TRBD1	TRBV11-3	TRBJ1-1	many	CASSLRTGYNTEAFF	TGTGCCAGCAGCTTACGGACAGGTTATAACACTGAAGCTTTCTTT
TRBD1	TRBV18	TRBJ1-1	many	CASSPKIGQGETEAFF	TGTGCCAGCTCACCGAAGATAGGACAGGGAGAGACTGAAGCTTTCTTT
.	TRBV28	TRBJ2-7	medium-sized	CASSLVDTGLLSYEQYF	TGTGCCAGCAGTTTGGTCGACACAGGGCTACTCTCCTACGAGCAGTACTTC
TRBD1	TRBV2	TRBJ2-1	many	CASQGESYNEQFF	TGTGCCAGCCAGGGGGAATCCTACAATGAGCAGTTCTTC
.	TRBV6-2/TRBV6-3	TRBJ2-1	.	CASSSDQPVLGFF	TGTGCCAGCAGTTCCGATCAACCTGTACTAGGGTTTTTC
.	TRBV9	TRBJ1-1	many	CASSAFTGNTEAFF	TGTGCCAGCAGCGCTTTTACAGGGAATACTGAAGCTTTCTTT
TRBD1	TRBV3-1	TRBJ2-3	many	CASSQTGTGSVDTQYF	TGTGCCAGCAGCCAAACCGGGACAGGGAGTGTAGATACGCAGTATTTT
.	TRBV5-1	TRBJ2-7	many	CASSLFEGLYEQYF	TGCGCCAGCAGCTTGTTCGAGGGGCTATACGAGCAGTACTTC
TRBD1	TRBV29-1	TRBJ2-7	many	CSVVTGGYEQYF	TGCAGCGTCGTAACAGGGGGCTACGAGCAGTACTTC
.	TRBV20-1	TRBJ2-7	many	CSAQRGPNEQYF	TGCAGTGCCCAACGAGGGCCTAACGAGCAGTACTTC
.	TRBV7-9	TRBJ2-7	.	CASSLEGSFDF	TGTGCCAGCAGCTTAGAGGGTAGCTTTGACTTC
.	TRBV28	TRBJ1-6	many	CASRQPNSPLHF	TGTGCCAGCCGACAGCCGAATTCACCCCTCCACTTT
.	TRBV5-1	TRBJ1-1	many	CASSLGRALGNTEAFF	TGCGCCAGCAGCTTGGGGAGGGCTCTGGGGAACACTGAAGCTTTCTTT
.	TRBV4-1	TRBJ2-5	many	CASSQQGNPQETQYF	TGCGCCAGCAGCCAGCAGGGCAACCCCCAAGAGACCCAGTACTTC
TRBD1	TRBV19	TRBJ1-5	many	CVREHRGHSNQPQHF	TGTGTCAGGGAGCACAGGGGTCATAGCAATCAGCCCCAGCATTTT
.	TRBV5-1	TRBJ2-1	.	CASSLVVVNSQFF	TGCGCCAGCAGCTTGGTTGTGGTAAATTCGCAGTTCTTC
.	TRBV14	TRBJ2-5	many	CASSPRQGGEETQYF	TGTGCCAGCAGCCCCCGACAGGGAGGTGAAGAGACCCAGTACTTC
TRBD2	TRBV11-2	TRBJ2-2	many	CASSRLAGGTGELFF	TGTGCCAGCAGCCGACTAGCGGGAGGCACCGGGGAGCTGTTTTTT
.	TRBV6-4	TRBJ2-1	.	CASRRQAGDYDEQFF	TGTGCCAGCAGAAGACAGGCCGGGGACTACGACGAGCAGTTCTTC
.	TRBV7-9	TRBJ1-1	many	CASTLGQQNTEAFF	TGTGCCAGCACCTTAGGACAGCAGAACACTGAAGCTTTCTTT
.	TRBV5-1	TRBJ2-6	many	CTSSLEVGIGANVLTF	TGCACCAGCAGCTTGGAAGTCGGGATTGGGGCCAACGTCCTGACTTTC
TRBD1	TRBV24-1	TRBJ2-1	many	CATSGTEYNEQFF	TGTGCCACCTCCGGGACAGAATACAATGAGCAGTTCTTC
TRBD1	TRBV7-8	TRBJ2-7	many	CASSFSTGTGGFF	TGTGCCAGCAGCTTTTCAACCGGCACAGGGGGTTTTTTC
.	TRBV5-6	TRBJ2-3	many	CASSLAWAGTQYF	TGTGCCAGCAGCTTGGCCTGGGCAGGTACGCAGTATTTT
.	TRBV11-3	TRBJ2-5	many	CASSRSGQETQYF	TGTGCCAGCAGCCGGTCAGGGCAAGAGACCCAGTACTTC
.	TRBV27	TRBJ2-5	many	CASSLRAPLQETQYF	TGTGCCAGCAGTTTAAGGGCCCCATTACAAGAGACCCAGTACTTC